This passage covers 20 T cell receptor beta chains from one sample sequenced in a study of blood T cell repertoires in COVID-19. Some clones are missing from TCRdb's copy, which holds only in-frame ones; the method was immunoSEQ multiplex PCR. Of around 230,000 clones in the sample, 86% were seen once. Sample: peripheral blood. The source of these receptors is a man between 25 and 39 years old who had recovered from COVID-19.

CDR3 residues: CASSNKSGTAAGNTIYF. The CDR3 DNA is TGTGCCAGCAGCAACAAGAGCGGGACTGCCGCTGGAAACACCATATATTTT. V and J are TRBV21-1 and TRBJ1-3. TRBV21-1 is a pseudogene locus. The CDR3 length is 17 residues.

The chain links TRBV7-9 to TRBJ2-7; a possible D gene is TRBD1 (6 bases). This CDR3 is 15 amino acids long. V lost 1 base and J lost 2, with 12 bases in between. CDR1 and CDR2 from the germline V gene are SEHNR and FQNEAQ (reference sequence). CDR3: CASSLVTGFPYEQYF. The CDR3, as DNA: TGTGCCAGCAGCTTAGTGACAGGATTTCCCTACGAGCAGTACTTC.

This clone appeared a single time. The chain couples TRBV24-1 to TRBJ1-3; D might be TRBD1 (6 bases). CDR1 is KGHDR, CDR2 SFDVKD, per germline. V lost 6 bases, J lost 2 bases, and 19 bases lay in between. CDR3 size: 17 residues. The CDR3 spells CATSSGLLGTTGNTIYF. As DNA, the CDR3 is TGTGCCACCAGTTCTGGACTGCTGGGGACAACTGGAAACACCATATATTTT.

The chain combines TRBV4-1 with TRBJ2-7; tentatively, D is TRBD1 (6 bases). There are 16 residues in the CDR3. In germline, CDR1 is MGHRA, CDR2 YSYEKL. Trimming removed 0 bases at V and 2 bases at J, with 14 bases between. The CDR3 region is CASSQEWTASPYEQYF. As DNA, the CDR3 is TGCGCCAGCAGCCAAGAATGGACAGCCTCCCCCTACGAGCAGTACTTC.

V is TRBV4-1 and J is TRBJ2-1; 9 positions match TRBD1. J lost 0 bases, V lost 4 bases, and 7 bases had no gene match. Per germline, CDR1 MGHRA and CDR2 YSYEKL. The CDR3 contains 17 residues. CDR3 nucleotide sequence: TGCGCCAGCAGCCGGGAACAGGGGGCCTTCTCCTACAATGAGCAGTTCTTC. Amino acid sequence: CASSREQGAFSYNEQFF.

The chain joins TRBV13 to TRBJ1-4; TRBD1 is a possible D gene (6 bases). This CDR3 contains 15 residues. Trimming left V 6 bases short and J 3 bases short, with 14 bases between. Germline lookup yields CDR1 PRHDT and CDR2 FYEKMQ (reference sequence). The CDR3 DNA follows: TGTGCCAGCAGAAAGAGGGGGGGCTCTAATGAAAAACTGTTTTTT. Protein sequence: CASRKRGGSNEKLFF.

This clone was recorded once. The chain is built from TRBV2 and TRBJ1-5; D uncertain. V was cut by 4 bases and J by 5 bases, with 3 bases left in between. This CDR3 region has 11 residues. Germline CDR1 reads SNHLY; CDR2 reads FYNNEI. The CDR3 loop reads CASSVDQPQHF. The CDR3 coding sequence is TGTGCCAGCAGTGTAGATCAGCCCCAGCATTTT.

The chain recombines TRBV2 with TRBJ1-2; TRBD1 agrees at 11 bases. From germline, CDR1 is SNHLY and CDR2 FYNNEI. The CDR3 is 16 amino acids. J lost 4 bases, V lost 4 bases, and 8 bases had no gene match. CDR3 bases: TGTGCCAGCAGTGGATTGGACAGGGGGCATCGCTATGGCTACACCTTC. Protein: CASSGLDRGHRYGYTF.

The rearrangement uses TRBV24-1 and TRBJ2-3; 15 nucleotides agree with TRBD2. The CDR3 extends over 17 amino acids. From germline, CDR1 is KGHDR and CDR2 SFDVKD. Trimming at V came to 4 bases and at J to 5 bases, leaving 6 bases not matched to a gene. The chain's CDR3 is CATSDPGTSGGKDTQYF. The CDR3 region has the DNA TGTGCCACCAGTGACCCTGGGACTAGCGGGGGGAAAGATACGCAGTATTTT.

The rearrangement links TRBV4-3 to TRBJ2-3, with no clear D. CDR3 length: 14 residues. From germline, CDR1 is LGHNA and CDR2 YSLEER. V lost 1 base, J lost 1 base, and 6 bases lay in between. Here the CDR3 DNA reads TGCGCCAGCAGCCAAGGTGGGCGCACAGATACGCAGTATTTT. Protein sequence: CASSQGGRTDTQYF.

The rearrangement links TRBV6-1 to TRBJ1-5; D call uncertain. Deletions cut 0 bases from V and 1 base from J, with 7 bases between. Germline CDR1 reads MNHNS; CDR2 reads SASEGT. The CDR3 totals 15 residues. CDR3: CASSEAARSNQPQHF. CDR3 in DNA: TGTGCCAGCAGTGAAGCCGCCAGAAGCAATCAGCCCCAGCATTTT.

J is TRBJ1-6 and V is TRBV19; D not certain. The germline V and J ends were trimmed by 4 bases and 3 bases, with 4 bases remaining between them. Germline V gene data show CDR1 as LNHDA and CDR2 as SQIVND (reference sequence). The CDR3 totals 13 residues. This chain's CDR3 is CASSSNYNSPLHF. The CDR3 DNA is TGTGCCAGTAGTAGTAACTATAATTCACCCCTCCACTTT. The full variable domain, completed using reference TRBV19 and TRBJ1-6, is DGGITQSPKYLFRKEGQNVTLSCEQNLNHDAMYWYRQDPGQGLRLIYYSQIVNDFQKGDIAEGYSVSREKKESFPLTVTSAQKNPTAFYLCASSSNYNSPLHFGNGTRLTVT.

CDR3 DNA sequence: TGCAGCGTTGACAGGGGACAGGGGGCTGGCTACACCTTC. This sequence encodes CSVDRGQGAGYTF. V and J are TRBV29-1 and TRBJ1-2, with TRBD1 identical over 12 bases. V dropped 3 bases and J dropped 7; count of bases not matched to a gene: 3. There are 13 residues in the CDR3. Per germline, CDR1 SQVTM and CDR2 ANQGSEA.

J is TRBJ2-1 and V is TRBV29-1; 9 nucleotides match TRBD2. The germline CDR1 and CDR2 sequences are SQVTM and ANQGSEA. This CDR3 spans 12 amino acids. The J segment lost 2 bases and the V segment lost 7 bases, leaving 0 bases of the junction unmatched. The CDR3 region is CSERGAYNEQFF. CDR3 nucleotide sequence: TGCAGCGAGCGGGGGGCCTACAATGAGCAGTTCTTC.

The CDR3 DNA follows: TGTGCCAGCAGCTTAGGACCGGGGGGCTACACCTTC. This codes for CASSLGPGGYTF. The V call is TRBV7-9, the J call TRBJ1-2; D remains unclear. The germline CDR1 and CDR2 sequences are SEHNR and FQNEAQ (reference sequence). V shed 1 base and J shed 8 bases, with 8 bases lying between them. CDR3 length: 12 amino acids.

A few counts support this clone. This chain uses TRBV13 with TRBJ1-4, with D perhaps matching TRBD1 (5 bases). The length of the CDR3 is 15 residues. Germline CDR1 PRHDT, CDR2 FYEKMQ (reference sequence). The V end was cut by 5 bases, the J end by 6 bases, with 16 bases between. In nucleotides, the CDR3 is TGTGCCAGCAGCCTGCCGGGGACTGGGGATGAAAAACTGTTTTTT. It encodes CASSLPGTGDEKLFF. Looking up the rest from reference TRBV13 and TRBJ1-4 gives the full variable domain: AAGVIQSPRHLIKEKRETATLKCYPIPRHDTVYWYQQGPGQDPQFLISFYEKMQSDKGSIPDRFSAQQFSDYHSELNMSSLELGDSALYFCASSLPGTGDEKLFFGSGTQLSVL.

The chain recombines TRBV24-1 with TRBJ2-3; D is perhaps TRBD2 (5 bases). Germline CDR1 KGHDR, CDR2 SFDVKD. V lost 1 base to trimming and J lost 3 bases, with 16 bases between them. The CDR3 has 17 amino acids. The chain's CDR3 is CATSDFSGSGLTDTQYF. The CDR3 coding sequence is TGTGCCACCAGTGATTTTAGTGGGAGCGGACTTACAGATACGCAGTATTTT.

This clone came up once. The rearrangement links TRBV6-5 to TRBJ1-1, with a tentative D call TRBD1 (6 bases). The germline V and J ends were trimmed by 3 bases and 3 bases, with 17 bases remaining between them. CDR1 and CDR2 from the germline V gene are MNHEY and SVGAGI. This CDR3 is built from 16 residues. The DNA of the CDR3 is TGTGCCAGCAGTTATGTGAGAGGGGGTCCTGACACTGAAGCTTTCTTT. Amino acids: CASSYVRGGPDTEAFF.

V is TRBV19 and J is TRBJ2-1; a weak D match, TRBD2 (7 bases). Trimming removed 3 bases at V and 9 bases at J, with 24 bases between. This CDR3 spans 17 amino acids. Germline CDR1 is LNHDA and CDR2 is SQIVND (reference sequence). Written as DNA, the CDR3 is TGTGCCAGTAGTATTTTGGGTGGCGGCGGGGGCCCCGGTGAGCAGTTCTTC. This gives the protein CASSILGGGGGPGEQFF.

V usage is TRBV5-1 and J usage is TRBJ1-5, with 7 nucleotides matching TRBD1. In germline, CDR1 is SGHRS, CDR2 YFSETQ. The CDR3 spans 16 residues. V was clipped by 1 base and J by 1 base; unmatched bases: 5. The CDR3 region has the DNA TGCGCCAGCAGCTTGCTGTCGGGACAGAGCAATCAGCCCCAGCATTTT. Amino acid sequence: CASSLLSGQSNQPQHF.